The 13 T cell receptor beta chains in this list originate from one sample, sequenced in a study of CD8+ T cells in alopecia areata. Isolated RNA was reverse transcribed into cDNA used as the sequencing template. This table comes from immunoSEQ multiplex PCR, and its TCRdb copy is limited to in-frame clones, with some not included. The sample has some 170,000 clones, less than 75% seen once; the top ten hold more than 9.5%. The sample was CD8+ T cells sorted from blood, taken at week 0. Every receptor here comes from a human donor with alopecia areata.

V is TRBV9 and J is TRBJ1-3, with TRBD1 as a possible D gene (6 bases). Germline V CDR1 and CDR2: SGDLS, YYNGEE. The CDR3 loop spans 17 amino acids. V was trimmed by 0 bases and J by 0 bases, leaving 13 bases between them. The CDR3 spells CASSVAGGPSSGNTIYF. DNA for the CDR3: TGTGCCAGCAGCGTAGCGGGGGGGCCTTCCTCTGGAAACACCATATATTTT.

This clone appeared a few times. This chain links TRBV9 with TRBJ2-2; no clear D gene. Between the trimmed V and J ends, which lost 4 bases and 4 bases, there was a span of 8 bases. CDR1 is SGDLS and CDR2 is YYNGEE in the germline V gene. This CDR3 contains 13 residues. CDR3 nucleotides: TGTGCCAGCAGCCTAACAGTCACCGGGGAGCTGTTTTTT. It yields the protein CASSLTVTGELFF.

The J gene is TRBJ1-6, the V gene TRBV14; 7 bases match TRBD1. Per germline, CDR1 SGHDN and CDR2 FVKESK. There are 15 residues in the CDR3. Trimming took 0 bases from V and 8 from J; bases not matched to a gene: 4. Here the CDR3 reads CASSQDNRGDSPLHF. As DNA, the CDR3 is TGTGCCAGCAGCCAAGATAACAGGGGTGATTCACCCCTCCACTTT.

The chain joins TRBV7-6 to TRBJ1-5, with D tentatively TRBD1 (5 bases). The CDR3 extends over 13 amino acids. Germline-derived CDR1 and CDR2 are SGHVS and FNYEAQ. Trimming stripped 5 bases from V and 7 bases from J, with 12 bases between. Written as DNA, the CDR3 is TGTGCCAGCAGCCCTGGGGGTGGCCAGCCCCAGCATTTT. This codes for CASSPGGGQPQHF.

This rearrangement joins TRBV5-1 to TRBJ2-7; 8 bases are shared with TRBD1. CDR1 is SGHRS, CDR2 YFSETQ, per germline. The CDR3 totals 14 residues. J lost 3 bases, V lost 4 bases, and 6 bases had no gene match. In DNA, the CDR3 is TGCGCCAGCAGCCTTAGACAGGGGAACTACGAGCAGTACTTC. This sequence encodes CASSLRQGNYEQYF.

The V gene is TRBV13, the J gene TRBJ2-1; the D is unclear. V was trimmed by 5 bases and J by 0 bases, leaving 8 bases between them. The CDR3 consists of 14 residues. CDR1 PRHDT and CDR2 FYEKMQ come from the germline V gene (reference sequence). The CDR3 bases are TGTGCCAGCAGCGGATCCGACTCCTACAATGAGCAGTTCTTC. As protein: CASSGSDSYNEQFF.

In regard to this clone: The junction departs from germline at one end; a sequencing error may be responsible. The V gene is TRBV13, the J gene TRBJ2-7; TRBD2 matches 14 bases. The CDR3 is made up of 14 amino acids. Germline V gives CDR1 PRHDT, CDR2 FYEKMQ (reference sequence). The chain's CDR3 is CASSLGGTSGGVDF. The DNA of the CDR3 is TGTGCCAGCAGCTTAGGAGGGACTAGCGGGGGAGTGGACTTC.

This chain links TRBV30 with TRBJ2-1; 8 bases agree with TRBD2. V lost 2 bases and J lost 6; bases outside the gene matches: 6. Germline values: CDR1 GTSNPN, CDR2 SVGIG (reference sequence). The CDR3 loop spans 14 amino acids. For the CDR3, the DNA is TGTGCCTGGAGTATGCCTGCGGGGGGCAATGAGCAGTTCTTC. It encodes CAWSMPAGGNEQFF. The full variable domain, rest sourced from reference TRBV30 and TRBJ2-1, is SQTIHQWPATLVQPVGSPLSLECTVEGTSNPNLYWYRQAAGRGLQLLFYSVGIGQISSEVPQNLSASRPQDRQFILSSKKLLLSDSGFYLCAWSMPAGGNEQFFGPGTRLTVL.

The V gene is TRBV7-9, the J gene TRBJ1-3; D unclear. The CDR3 consists of 16 residues. Trimming shortened V by 1 base and J by 2 bases, and 12 bases separated the two germline ends. The V gene's germline CDR1 is SEHNR and CDR2 FQNEAQ (reference sequence). The CDR3 spells CASSLGVHETGNTIYF. CDR3 nucleotides: TGTGCCAGCAGCTTAGGAGTTCATGAAACTGGAAACACCATATATTTT.

V and J are TRBV30 and TRBJ2-2, with D uncertain. The CDR3 loop spans 12 amino acids. V was shortened by 4 bases and J by 4 bases, with 7 bases between the two germline ends. Germline CDR1 is GTSNPN and CDR2 is SVGIG (reference sequence). The CDR3 is CAWIPATGELFF. In nucleotides, the CDR3 is TGTGCCTGGATCCCAGCCACCGGGGAGCTGTTTTTT.

This clone has a single count. This clone may be a read error of a much larger clone one base away. The chain couples TRBV13 to TRBJ2-6; D unresolved. In germline, CDR1 is PRHDT, CDR2 FYEKMQ (reference sequence). This CDR3 comprises 12 residues. V lost 6 bases and J lost 3, with 3 bases in between. The CDR3 nucleotides are TGTGCCAGCAGTCGTGGGGCCAACGTCCTGACTTTC. This sequence encodes CASSRGANVLTF.

Note on this clone: The sample contains more than one DNA sequence encoding this CDR3. This sequence joins TRBV5-6 and TRBJ1-2, with D tentatively TRBD1 (5 bases). V was cut by 0 bases and J by 7 bases, with 13 bases left in between. Germline CDR1 is SGHDT and CDR2 is YYEEEE. The CDR3 runs 14 residues. As DNA, the CDR3 is TGTGCCAGCAGCTTGGGGCGAGGGGCGGTTGGCTACACCTTC. Protein sequence: CASSLGRGAVGYTF.

V is TRBV30 and J is TRBJ1-1; D is unresolved. Germline CDR1 reads GTSNPN; CDR2 reads SVGIG (reference sequence). Deletions cut 0 bases from V and 0 bases from J, with 14 bases between. This CDR3 contains 16 residues. Here the CDR3 DNA reads TGTGCCTGGAGTGTAGTTTCGGGCAGAATGAACACTGAAGCTTTCTTT. Protein: CAWSVVSGRMNTEAFF.